This entry describes one T cell receptor (beta chain). Germline assignment: CDR1 LGHNA and CDR2 YSLEER. This CDR3 has 14 residues. Trimming left V 4 bases short and J 3 bases short, with 12 bases between. The sample comes from a study of blood T cell repertoires in COVID-19. TCRdb's copy holds only in-frame clones and misses some; the assay was immunoSEQ multiplex PCR. The sample carries tens of thousands of clones, 89% recorded once. The sample was peripheral blood. This receptor was identified in a man over 45 with active COVID-19. The chain has TRBV4-3 and TRBJ1-1; D is possibly TRBD1 (5 bases). The DNA of the CDR3 is TGCGCCAGCAGCCCCCAGGGTCGGGACACTGAAGCTTTCTTT. Residues: CASSPQGRDTEAFF.